A single TCR beta chain is shown here with its context. Other nucleotide sequences in the sample specify the same CDR3. These data come from a study of blood T cell repertoires in COVID-19. Study context: PBMCs, B-cell-depleted T cells, or T cells provided the cDNA or gDNA that made up the material.

Clones were sequenced by immunoSEQ multiplex PCR, and TCRdb holds only the in-frame ones, with some missing. The data show 350,000 to 400,000 clones, about 90% seen once. In germline, CDR1 is LNHDA, CDR2 SQIVND (reference sequence). Trimming took 4 bases from V and 3 from J; bases not matched to a gene: 2. The CDR3 loop spans 14 amino acids. One Seattle source followed patients from active infection through their disease course. The sample was peripheral blood. The chain combines TRBV19 with TRBJ2-7; 11 bases align to TRBD1. The sequence was collected from a woman between 25 and 40 years old with COVID-19, enrolled during active disease. In DNA form, the CDR3 reads TGTGCCAGTAGTACCGGGACAGGGGGCTACGAGCAGTACTTC. As protein: CASSTGTGGYEQYF. Supplemented by reference TRBV19 and TRBJ2-7, the full variable domain reads DGGITQSPKYLFRKEGQNVTLSCEQNLNHDAMYWYRQDPGQGLRLIYYSQIVNDFQKGDIAEGYSVSREKKESFPLTVTSAQKNPTAFYLCASSTGTGGYEQYFGPGTRLTVT.